This TCR beta chain appears in the sequencing data of a study of T cells in Graves' hyperthyroidism and ophthalmopathy. CDR3 length equals 15 residues. V was cut by 2 bases and J by 6 bases, with 16 bases left in between. The V gene's germline CDR1 is SNHLY and CDR2 FYNNEI. The investigators amplified TCR beta CDR3 regions from RNA transcripts. TCR CDR3 underwent first-round RT-PCR with the HTBI primer set. In TCRdb, the multiplex PCR reads were re-called with MiXCR into one record per CDR3 protein. The sample carries 20,000 to 30,000 distinct CDR3 sequences, under 55% recorded once. This clonotype was recorded a few times. Any patient presenting with uncontrolled infection, other autoimmune disease, pregnancy or lactation was left out.

Sequencing input: blood. The clonotype was recovered from a woman aged 40 to 50 with Graves' hyperthyroidism that later progressed to Graves' ophthalmopathy. The chain uses TRBV2 and TRBJ1-2; no clear D. The CDR3 protein is CASSELGLARNGYTF. CDR3 DNA sequence: TGTGCCAGCAGTGAACTTGGACTGGCAAGAAATGGCTACACCTTC.